What follows are 9 T cell receptor beta chains derived from one specimen sequenced in a study of CD8 T cells in Susac syndrome. Random hexamers were used to reverse transcribe an amount of about 0.45 to 1 ug RNA. TCRdb reprocessed the immunoSEQ multiplex PCR reads with MiXCR, giving one entry per CDR3 protein. The repertoire includes under 550,000 distinct CDR3 sequences, more than 80% of them detected once, and roughly 0.11% sits in the top ten. The sequenced sample consisted of CD8+ T cells from PBMCs. The source of these receptors is a human donor with multiple sclerosis.

This clonotype has only one observation. V and J are TRBV5-6 and TRBJ2-3; the D gene is possibly TRBD2 (6 bases). V lost 2 bases and J lost 6, with 16 bases in between. Germline V gene sequence: CDR1 SGHDT, CDR2 YYEEEE. The CDR3 length is 15 residues. The CDR3 is CASSFRESLVDTQYF. CDR3 nucleotide sequence: TGTGCCAGCAGCTTCCGGGAGTCTCTAGTGGATACGCAGTATTTT.

The chain carries TRBV30 and TRBJ2-3; 9 nucleotides agree with TRBD2. The CDR3 is 15 amino acids. Looked up from germline, CDR1 is GTSNPN and CDR2 is SVGIG (reference sequence). Unmatched junction bases numbered 16, after V lost 4 bases and J lost 11 bases. The CDR3 is CAWTTGLAGSSRQYF. The CDR3 nucleotides read TGTGCCTGGACCACGGGTCTAGCGGGAAGCTCCAGGCAGTATTTT.

The V and J genes are TRBV4-1 and TRBJ2-7; D is uncertain. V was shortened by 0 bases and J by 2 bases, with 8 bases between the two germline ends. The CDR3 length is 14 residues. The germline CDR1 and CDR2 sequences are MGHRA and YSYEKL. In nucleotides, the CDR3 is TGCGCCAGCAGCCAAGATCCGATTACCTACGAGCAGTACTTC. This codes for CASSQDPITYEQYF.

V gene TRBV29-1 combines with J gene TRBJ2-5; 9 positions match TRBD2. In germline, CDR1 is SQVTM, CDR2 ANQGSEA. V dropped 4 bases and J dropped 5; count of bases not matched to a gene: 17. CDR3 length: 17 amino acids. Here the CDR3 DNA reads TGCAGCGTTGTGAATGAAGCTGTAGCGGGAGTCGGGGAGACCCAGTACTTC. It codes for CSVVNEAVAGVGETQYF.

The chain has TRBV15 and TRBJ2-7; D may be TRBD1 or TRBD2 (5 bases each). Per the germline V gene, CDR1 is LNHNV and CDR2 is YYDKDF (reference sequence). The CDR3 totals 15 residues. Trimming took 5 bases from V and 7 from J, leaving 21 bases between them. CDR3 coding DNA: TGTGCCACCAGCGGATCCCGGGACCTTGGAGGAGAGCAGTACTTC. Translating it yields CATSGSRDLGGEQYF.

This clonotype was observed at least ten times. The gene calls are TRBV11-3 and TRBJ2-4; perhaps TRBD1 as D (6 bases). Trimming shortened V by 5 bases and J by 5 bases, and 13 bases separated the two germline ends. The CDR3 runs 14 residues. CDR1 is SGHNT, CDR2 YENEEA, per germline. CDR3: CASSLGPGENIQYF. The CDR3 DNA reads TGTGCCAGCAGCCTGGGACCAGGGGAAAACATTCAGTACTTC.

The chain is built from TRBV29-1 and TRBJ2-2; D is uncertain. The CDR3 extends over 12 amino acids. The germline V gene has CDR1 SQVTM and CDR2 ANQGSEA. V dropped 3 bases and J dropped 2 bases, with 4 bases sitting between them. This CDR3 is CSVDHNTGELFF. The CDR3 bases are TGCAGCGTTGATCATAACACCGGGGAGCTGTTTTTT.

J is TRBJ1-5 and V is TRBV2; possible D gene TRBD1, 5 bases. V was clipped by 4 bases and J by 7 bases, with 20 bases between them. This CDR3 is 16 amino acids long. In germline, CDR1 is SNHLY, CDR2 FYNNEI. CDR3 DNA: TGTGCCAGCAGTGCGGGGCCTTCGGAAGGATACCAGCCCCAGCATTTT. As protein: CASSAGPSEGYQPQHF.

This clonotype was detected only a few times. The rearrangement joins TRBV6-5 to TRBJ2-3; tentatively, D is TRBD2 (5 bases). Per germline, CDR1 MNHEY and CDR2 SVGAGI. The CDR3 loop spans 15 amino acids. V dropped 2 bases and J dropped 1 base, with 10 bases sitting between them. This CDR3 is CASSYVLAGTDTQYF. The DNA of the CDR3 is TGTGCCAGCAGTTACGTTCTAGCAGGCACAGATACGCAGTATTTT.